This T cell receptor (beta chain) stems from a study of T cells in Graves' hyperthyroidism and ophthalmopathy. Study in general: Peripheral blood was acquired at first diagnosis, ahead of any therapy whatsoever.

TCR beta CDR3 regions were amplified from RNA transcripts. First-round RT-PCR targeting the TCR CDR3 was performed with the HTBI primer set. A single record per CDR3 protein comes from TCRdb applying MiXCR to the multiplex PCR reads. The repertoire holds a few hundred thousand distinct CDR3 sequences, 15% to 18% seen once, with around 7.8% in the top ten. The V segment lost 1 base and the J segment 10 bases; nucleotides outside the gene matches: 2. The CDR3 runs 13 residues. Germline lookup yields CDR1 SGHVS and CDR2 FNYEAQ. Stable Graves' hyperthyroidism meant no ophthalmopathy progression within 18 months. Study-wide points: From stable hyperthyroidism, ophthalmopathy was separated by a 13 V-J model.

This clonotype was recorded many times. No antigen is known for it. The chain combines TRBV7-6 with TRBJ2-1, with 9 positions matching TRBD1. The receptor comes from a woman younger than 45 with Graves' hyperthyroidism. The sample comprised blood. The CDR3 coding sequence is TGTGCCAGCAGCTTAGTTGGACAGGGGGAGCAGTTCTTC. Translated, it gives CASSLVGQGEQFF.